Given below is one T cell receptor (beta chain) in context. Its specificity is not known. This sample is part of a study of blood T cells in healthy people across ages. A second about 6 to 11 cycle PCR used barcoded and J-beta primers. TCRdb processed the 5' RACE reads anew with MiXCR; each CDR3 protein has one entry. Of 800,000 to 1,300,000 distinct CDR3 sequences detected, almost 25% appear once; the ten largest clones hold about 0.72%. The study, taken as a whole, reports: A roughly linear fall in TCR beta diversity per million T cells was seen with increasing age.

The same data also went into a second study, on T cells of mothers and their children. This second report adds: Every mother supplied over 8 million TCR beta CDR3 reads and every child around 3 million. An overlap that was slightly higher, though non-significant, was seen in related mother-child pairs versus unrelated pairs.

The specimen sequenced was blood. The receptor comes from a girl aged 2 to 9 in good health.

CDR3 sequence: CSVAKNTGELFF. The CDR3 DNA reads TGCAGCGTTGCCAAGAACACCGGGGAGCTGTTTTTT. V is TRBV29-1 and J is TRBJ2-2; D gene unclear. Germline assignment: CDR1 SQVTM and CDR2 ANQGSEA. Trimming took 4 bases from V and 1 from J, leaving 4 bases between them. The CDR3 contains 12 residues.